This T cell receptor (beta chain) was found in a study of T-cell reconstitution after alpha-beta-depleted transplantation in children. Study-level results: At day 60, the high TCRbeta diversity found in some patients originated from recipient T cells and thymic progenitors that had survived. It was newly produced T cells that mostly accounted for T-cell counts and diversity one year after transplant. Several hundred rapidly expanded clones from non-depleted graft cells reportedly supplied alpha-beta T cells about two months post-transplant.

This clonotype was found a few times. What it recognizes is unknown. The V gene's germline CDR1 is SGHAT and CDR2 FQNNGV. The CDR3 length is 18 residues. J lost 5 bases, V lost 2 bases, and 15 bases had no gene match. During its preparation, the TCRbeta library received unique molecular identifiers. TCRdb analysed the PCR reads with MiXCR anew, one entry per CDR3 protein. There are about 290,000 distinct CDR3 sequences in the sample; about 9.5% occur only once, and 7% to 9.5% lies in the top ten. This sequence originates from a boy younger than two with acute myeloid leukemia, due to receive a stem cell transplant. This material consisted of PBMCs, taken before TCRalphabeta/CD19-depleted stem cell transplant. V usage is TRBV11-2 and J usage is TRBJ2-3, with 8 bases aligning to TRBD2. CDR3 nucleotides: TGTGCCAGCAGCTTATTGGGGGGGACTAGAGGGAGACAAGATACGCAGTATTTT. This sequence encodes CASSLLGGTRGRQDTQYF.